This T cell receptor (beta chain) derives from a study of T cells after yellow fever vaccination. Study at large: Some fractions had low cell numbers, and these were prepared with SMART-Seq v4 Ultra Low Input.

In TCRdb, the 5' RACE reads were re-called with MiXCR into one record per CDR3 protein. The data show about 260,000 distinct CDR3 sequences, 13% seen once. This CDR3 spans 11 amino acids. The V end was cut by 4 bases, the J end by 5 bases, with 6 bases between. V is TRBV12-3 or TRBV12-4 and J is TRBJ2-7; D is unresolved. The specimen comprised CD4+ T cells sorted from PBMCs, sampled 45 days after the yellow fever booster vaccination. The origin of this receptor is a man aged 30 to 39 who received the YFV17D yellow fever vaccine. CDR3 in amino acids: CASSYRDEQYF. The CDR3 DNA reads as TGTGCCAGCAGTTACCGGGACGAGCAGTACTTC.